The T cell receptor (beta chain) described here comes from a study of T-cell memory formation after mild COVID-19. This clonotype was counted between two and nine times. The CDR3 sequence is 16 residues long. Trimming removed 0 bases from V and 0 bases from J; junction bases left unmatched: 4. The germline gives CDR1 SGHRS, CDR2 YFSETQ. From the 5' RACE reads, TCRdb called clonotypes with MiXCR, one entry per CDR3 protein. This sample has about 150,000 distinct CDR3 sequences, with about a third found just once. This rearrangement joins TRBV5-1 to TRBJ2-3; 7 bases fit TRBD1. Material: PBMCs or a T cell subset sorted from them (not recorded which). The receptor was isolated from an adult woman who had mild COVID-19 (a few samples of this study predate the infection). Cell type and time point are not known. CDR3 nucleotide sequence: TGCGCCAGCAGCTTGGGAAAGGGACAGAGCACAGATACGCAGTATTTT. Amino acid sequence: CASSLGKGQSTDTQYF.